Each of the 4 T cell receptor beta chains below was sequenced from the same sample in a study of shared clonotypes between healthy human individuals. This table comes from immunoSEQ multiplex PCR, and its TCRdb copy is limited to in-frame clones, with some not included. Seen here are some 1,400,000 clones, around 95% observed once, and the top ten hold roughly 1.1%. The sequenced material came from naive CD4+ T cells sorted from blood. Subset defined: CD45RA+ positively selected. The source is a man between 25 and 39 years old in good health.

This rearrangement joins TRBV15 to TRBJ1-2, with D uncertain. Deletions cut 1 base from V and 8 bases from J, with 20 bases between. The CDR3 extends over 16 amino acids. Per the germline V gene, CDR1 is LNHNV and CDR2 is YYDKDF (reference sequence). Written as DNA, the CDR3 is TGTGCCACCAGCAGAGTTGGAACCGGCGAACCCCGGGGCTACACCTTC. Its protein is CATSRVGTGEPRGYTF.

The chain uses TRBV15 and TRBJ2-7; 7 bases fit TRBD2. Germline trimming cut 0 bases from V and 6 bases from J; bases unmatched to any gene: 5. Per germline, CDR1 LNHNV and CDR2 YYDKDF (reference sequence). This CDR3 region has 14 residues. The CDR3 here is CATSRESRELEQYF. Written as DNA, the CDR3 is TGTGCCACCAGCAGAGAATCGCGGGAGCTCGAGCAGTACTTC.

The gene calls are TRBV6-6 and TRBJ2-5, with D tentatively TRBD1 (7 bases). CDR1 and CDR2 from the germline V gene are MNHNY and SVGAGI (reference sequence). The germline V and J ends were trimmed by 0 bases and 5 bases, with 16 bases remaining between them. The CDR3 runs 16 residues. Here the CDR3 reads CASSYSLKGAGETQYF. DNA of the CDR3: TGTGCCAGCAGTTACTCACTCAAGGGGGCGGGGGAGACCCAGTACTTC.

The chain combines TRBV5-1 with TRBJ2-3; possibly TRBD1 or TRBD2 for D (5 bases each). The V end lost 4 bases, the J end lost 3 bases, and 12 bases lay between the germline ends. CDR3 length equals 14 residues. Germline V gene sequence: CDR1 SGHRS, CDR2 YFSETQ. The CDR3 spells CASSPGTMTDTQYF. CDR3 sequence (DNA): TGCGCCAGCAGCCCAGGGACGATGACAGATACGCAGTATTTT.